Presented here are 8 T cell receptor beta chains from one specimen sequenced in a study of blood T cell repertoires in COVID-19. Clones were read by immunoSEQ multiplex PCR, and TCRdb kept only the in-frame ones, dropping some. The table includes 300,000 to 400,000 clones, about 87% detected once. Sequenced input: peripheral blood. The receptors here all came from a human donor in a cohort sampled during active COVID-19.

The chain carries TRBV5-8 and TRBJ1-1, with a possible D match to TRBD1 (6 bases). This CDR3 has 16 amino acids. Trimming cost V 4 bases and J 6 bases, with 22 bases left between them. The germline CDR1 and CDR2 sequences are SGHTS and YDEGEE. For the CDR3, the DNA is TGTGCCAGCAGCCCTCCTGAGGCAGGGGCTGTCCCTGAAGCTTTCTTT. Translating it yields CASSPPEAGAVPEAFF.

The chain is built from TRBV3-1 (or the pseudogene TRBV3-2) and TRBJ2-1; D gene ambiguous. V lost 1 base and J 1 base, leaving 14 bases between the germline ends. CDR1 LGHDT and CDR2 YNNKEL come from the germline V gene (reference sequence). The CDR3 is made up of 17 amino acids. CDR3 DNA sequence: TGTGCCAGCAGCCAAGGACCGGCGGTCCTATCCTACAATGAGCAGTTCTTC. Residues: CASSQGPAVLSYNEQFF.

The gene calls are TRBV30 and TRBJ2-1, with 12 bases identical to TRBD1. V was clipped by 2 bases and J by 8 bases; unmatched bases: 7. Germline values: CDR1 GTSNPN, CDR2 SVGIG (reference sequence). This CDR3 is 15 amino acids long. The CDR3 sequence is CAWSRFGTGGDEQFF. As DNA, the CDR3 is TGTGCCTGGAGTCGGTTCGGGACAGGGGGCGATGAGCAGTTCTTC.

With regard to this clone: A junction end diverges from the germline sequence, so it may reflect a read error. The rearrangement uses TRBV18 and TRBJ1-2, with 8 nucleotides matching TRBD1. This CDR3 spans 11 amino acids. Germline CDR1 and CDR2: KGHSH and LQKENI. The CDR3 bases are TGTGCCAGCTCAATCCGGGACAGGCGCCTCTTC. Translation: CASSIRDRRLF.

This clone is a singleton in its sample. The CDR3: CASSLTGEKYF. CDR3 nucleotides: TGTGCCAGCAGCTTGACAGGAGAAAAGTACTTC. This sequence joins TRBV7-9 and TRBJ2-7; tentative D call: TRBD1 (6 bases). This CDR3 region has 11 residues. Germline CDR1 and CDR2: SEHNR and FQNEAQ (reference sequence). Trimming took off 3 bases at V and 11 bases at J, with 11 bases between the two ends.

The rearrangement links TRBV28 to TRBJ1-5; possibly TRBD1 for D (5 bases). CDR3 length: 14 amino acids. Trimming left V 8 bases short and J 1 base short, with 12 bases between. Germline CDR1 reads MDHEN; CDR2 reads SYDVKM. The CDR3 sequence is CASGFRGSNQPQHF. The CDR3 nucleotides are TGTGCCAGCGGCTTTCGGGGGAGCAATCAGCCCCAGCATTTT.

This clone occurred once. At one end, the junction sequence differs from germline, possibly due to a read error. The V and J genes are TRBV7-7 and TRBJ2-7, with 7 nucleotides matching TRBD1. The CDR3 loop spans 14 amino acids. Looked up from germline, CDR1 is SSHAT and CDR2 is FNYEAQ (reference sequence). CDR3 in DNA: TGTGCTAGCAGCCCAGGGGGACCGCTCTACGAGCAGTACTTC. As protein: CASSPGGPLYEQYF.

V and J are TRBV10-2 and TRBJ2-5; 7 bases line up with TRBD2. CDR1 and CDR2 (germline): WSHSY, SAAADI. The CDR3 sequence is 13 residues long. V was clipped by 8 bases and J by 5 bases; unmatched bases: 8. The CDR3 sequence is CASERDWKETQYF. CDR3 DNA: TGCGCCAGCGAGCGGGATTGGAAGGAGACCCAGTACTTC.